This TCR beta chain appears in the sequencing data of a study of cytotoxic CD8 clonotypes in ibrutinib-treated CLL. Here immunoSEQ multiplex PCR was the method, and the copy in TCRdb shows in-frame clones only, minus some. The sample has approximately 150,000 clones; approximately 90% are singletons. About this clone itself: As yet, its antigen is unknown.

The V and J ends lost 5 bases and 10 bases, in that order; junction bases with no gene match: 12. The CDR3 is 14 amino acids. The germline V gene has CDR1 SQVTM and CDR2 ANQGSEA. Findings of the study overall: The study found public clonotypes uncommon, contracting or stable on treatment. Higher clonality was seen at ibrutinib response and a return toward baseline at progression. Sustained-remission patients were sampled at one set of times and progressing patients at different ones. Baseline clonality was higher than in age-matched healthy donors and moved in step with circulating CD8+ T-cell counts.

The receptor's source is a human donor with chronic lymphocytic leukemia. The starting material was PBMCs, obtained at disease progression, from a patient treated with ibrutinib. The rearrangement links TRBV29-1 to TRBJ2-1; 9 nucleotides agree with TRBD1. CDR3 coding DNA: TGCAGCGTTTACGGGACAGGGACTCGATTCGAGCAGTTCTTC. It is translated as CSVYGTGTRFEQFF.